This T cell receptor (beta chain) was profiled in a study of OX40 agonist ivuxolimab in advanced cancers. About the research overall: Every 2 weeks, patients received ivuxolimab intravenously, dosed at 0.01 to 10 mg/kg. Partial response was recorded in three patients: one hepatocellular carcinoma and two cutaneous melanoma cases.

In its sample, this clone was seen once. Its cognate antigen is unknown. Produced via immunoSEQ multiplex PCR; TCRdb's table is partial and in-frame only. The sample lists approximately 55,000 clones; 75% to 90% were seen once. In germline, CDR1 is SGHAT, CDR2 FQDESV (reference sequence). V dropped 2 bases and J dropped 4 bases, with 8 bases sitting between them. The CDR3 loop spans 13 amino acids. General observations from the study: In the 0.1-3.0 mg/kg groups, partial responders showed among the lowest expansion. Low normalized T-cell clonal expansion was additionally recorded for some nonresponders.

The rearrangement joins TRBV11-1 to TRBJ1-1, with D uncertain. Sequences were derived from CD4+ or CD8+ T cells sorted from blood, sampled in a trial of the OX40 agonist ivuxolimab. The TCR comes from an adult with an advanced solid tumor such as melanoma, head and neck, liver or kidney cancer. The chain's CDR3 is CASSLNLATEAFF. For the CDR3, the DNA is TGTGCCAGCAGCTTAAACCTTGCCACTGAAGCTTTCTTT.